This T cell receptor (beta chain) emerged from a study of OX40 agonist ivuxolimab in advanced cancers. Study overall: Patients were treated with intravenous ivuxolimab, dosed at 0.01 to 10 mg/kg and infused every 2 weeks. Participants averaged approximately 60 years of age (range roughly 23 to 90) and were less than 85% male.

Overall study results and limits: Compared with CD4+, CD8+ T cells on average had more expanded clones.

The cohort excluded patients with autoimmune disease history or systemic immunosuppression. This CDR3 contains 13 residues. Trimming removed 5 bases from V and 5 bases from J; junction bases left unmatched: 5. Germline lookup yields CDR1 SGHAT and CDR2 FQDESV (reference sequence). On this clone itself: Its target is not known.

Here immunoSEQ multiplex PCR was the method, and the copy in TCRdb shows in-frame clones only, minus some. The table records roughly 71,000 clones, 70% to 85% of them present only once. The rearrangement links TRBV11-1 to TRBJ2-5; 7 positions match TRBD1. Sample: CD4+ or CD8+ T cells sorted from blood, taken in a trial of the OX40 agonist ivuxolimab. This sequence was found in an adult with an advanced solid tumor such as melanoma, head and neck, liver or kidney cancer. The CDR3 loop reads CASSLDRVETQYF. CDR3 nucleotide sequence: TGTGCCAGCAGCCTAGACAGGGTGGAGACCCAGTACTTC.